What follows are 26 T cell receptor beta chains derived from one specimen sequenced in a study of cytomegalovirus exposure and HLA in healthy donors. The study ran its PCR with 60 Vbeta and 13 Jbeta primers. TCRdb's copy holds only in-frame clones and misses some; the assay was immunoSEQ multiplex PCR. The sample records more than 90,000 clones, approximately 69% being singletons. Sequencing was done on a sample of PBMCs. The source of these receptors is a boy between 10 and 17 years old in good health and CMV-seropositive.

The rearrangement links TRBV7-9 to TRBJ1-1; a weak D match, TRBD1 (6 bases). Germline CDR1 and CDR2: SEHNR and FQNEAQ (reference sequence). Between the trimmed V and J ends, which lost 0 bases and 1 base, there was a span of 9 bases. This CDR3 region has 15 residues. The CDR3 DNA reads TGTGCCAGCAGCTTAGCGAGACAGGAGAACACTGAAGCTTTCTTT. This codes for CASSLARQENTEAFF.

The rearrangement joins TRBV6-1 to TRBJ1-1; unclear D gene. The V end was cut by 4 bases, the J end by 1 base, with 13 bases between. The CDR3 sequence is 15 residues long. Germline CDR1 and CDR2: MNHNS and SASEGT. The CDR3 sequence: CASSAHAGTNTEAFF. As DNA, the CDR3 is TGTGCCAGCAGTGCCCATGCAGGCACGAACACTGAAGCTTTCTTT.

The rearrangement joins TRBV2 to TRBJ1-3; TRBD1 matches at 11 bases. The junction had 4 bases not matched to a gene; V was cut back by 3 bases and J by 3 bases. The V gene's germline CDR1 is SNHLY and CDR2 FYNNEI. The CDR3 sequence is 16 residues long. The CDR3 coding sequence is TGTGCCAGCAGTGAGGGACAGGGGGTGTTTGGAAACACCATATATTTT. Its translation is CASSEGQGVFGNTIYF.

The rearrangement uses TRBV2 and TRBJ1-5, with 8 bases that match TRBD1. This CDR3 is 14 amino acids long. V was pared by 4 bases and J by 6 bases, with 5 bases of the junction left unmatched. Germline CDR1 and CDR2: SNHLY and FYNNEI. In nucleotides, the CDR3 is TGTGCCAGCAGTGGACTGGACAGGGCTCAGCCCCAGCATTTT. It specifies CASSGLDRAQPQHF.

This chain links TRBV7-9 with TRBJ2-7; D is perhaps TRBD1 (6 bases). The CDR3 totals 13 residues. V shed 6 bases and J shed 0 bases, with 9 bases lying between them. Germline loops: CDR1 SEHNR, CDR2 FQNEAQ (reference sequence). CDR3 region: CASRSGVSYEQYF. CDR3 DNA: TGTGCCAGCAGATCAGGGGTCTCCTACGAGCAGTACTTC. The full variable domain, its missing parts supplied by reference TRBV7-9 and TRBJ2-7, is DTGVSQNPRHKITKRGQNVTFRCDPISEHNRLYWYRQTLGQGPEFLTYFQNEAQLEKSRLLSDRFSAERPKGSFSTLEIQRTEQGDSAMYLCASRSGVSYEQYFGPGTRLTVT.

V and J are TRBV5-1 and TRBJ2-1, with a weak D call TRBD1 (6 bases). Trimming removed 4 bases at V and 2 bases at J, with 13 bases between. Looked up from germline, CDR1 is SGHRS and CDR2 is YFSETQ. This CDR3 has 15 residues. The CDR3 protein is CASSPQGPAYNEQFF. For the CDR3, the DNA is TGCGCCAGCAGCCCGCAGGGGCCTGCCTACAATGAGCAGTTCTTC.

The chain uses TRBV4-1 and TRBJ1-4; 7 bases align to TRBD1. J was trimmed by 5 bases and V by 1 base; bases with no gene match: 4. CDR1 and CDR2 (germline): MGHRA, YSYEKL. The CDR3 consists of 15 residues. CDR3 in DNA: TGCGCCAGCAGCCAAGGGGGACAGATAAATGAAAAACTGTTTTTT. Its translation is CASSQGGQINEKLFF.

This chain joins TRBV5-1 and TRBJ2-7; TRBD1 is a possible D gene (5 bases). Trimming removed 1 base from V and 3 bases from J, with 14 bases in between. The CDR3 totals 15 residues. Germline V gives CDR1 SGHRS, CDR2 YFSETQ. The CDR3 spells CASSLREAGRYEQYF. Here the CDR3 DNA reads TGCGCCAGCAGCTTGAGAGAAGCAGGGCGCTACGAGCAGTACTTC.

The genes are TRBV25-1 and TRBJ1-5; TRBD1 might be the D (6 bases). V lost 6 bases to trimming and J lost 4 bases, with 13 bases between them. Germline V CDR1 and CDR2: MGHDK, SYGVNS. This CDR3 has 14 residues. CDR3 DNA: TGTGCCAGCAGCCCAACCGGGACAAATCAGCCCCAGCATTTT. Its translation: CASSPTGTNQPQHF.

This clone came up a few times. V and J are TRBV28 and TRBJ1-6, with TRBD1 as a possible D gene (6 bases). V lost 3 bases, J lost 7 bases, and 10 bases lay in between. Germline assignment: CDR1 MDHEN and CDR2 SYDVKM. The CDR3 extends over 14 amino acids. In DNA form, the CDR3 reads TGTGCCAGCAGTTTTATACAGGGAAATTCACCCCTCCACTTT. It codes for CASSFIQGNSPLHF.

In its sample, this clone was seen once. This sequence joins TRBV5-4 and TRBJ1-6; 9 bases are shared with TRBD1. This CDR3 comprises 14 residues. The trim removed 5 bases at V and 7 bases at J, leaving 4 bases unmatched. Germline loops: CDR1 SGHNT, CDR2 YYREEE (reference sequence). The CDR3 loop reads CASSRQGENSPLHF. The CDR3 DNA reads TGTGCCAGCAGTAGACAGGGGGAGAATTCACCCCTCCACTTT.

The J gene is TRBJ1-5, the V gene TRBV7-4; a possible D gene is TRBD1 (5 bases). The ends were cut back, 1 base at V and 5 bases at J, with 21 bases in the middle. In germline, CDR1 is SGHVT, CDR2 SQSDAQ. This CDR3 has 18 amino acids. The CDR3 DNA follows: TGTGCCAGCAGCTTAGTTTGGCTGGCCGGGGGGTGCGATCAGCCCCAGCATTTT. Its translation: CASSLVWLAGGCDQPQHF.

This clone was seen only once. V usage is TRBV2 and J usage is TRBJ1-1; D gene unclear. V shed 4 bases and J shed 4 bases, with 13 bases lying between them. CDR1 is SNHLY, CDR2 FYNNEI, per germline. CDR3 length: 14 residues. As DNA, the CDR3 is TGTGCCAGCAGTGTACGGGAGGGTTTCACTGAAGCTTTCTTT. It translates to CASSVREGFTEAFF.

This chain uses TRBV9 with TRBJ2-3, with D possibly matching TRBD1 (6 bases). The V gene's germline CDR1 is SGDLS and CDR2 YYNGEE. This CDR3 contains 14 residues. V lost 0 bases, J lost 5 bases, and 10 bases lay in between. The CDR3 DNA reads as TGTGCCAGCAGCGTAGGGGTAGGGGGAGATACGCAGTATTTT. Translating gives CASSVGVGGDTQYF.

This clone came up a few times. The chain carries TRBV6-5 and TRBJ1-1; 9 bases line up with TRBD1. The CDR3 length is 14 residues. Germline CDR1 and CDR2: MNHEY and SVGAGI. J gave up 5 bases and V 4 bases, and 5 bases lay outside the gene matches. The CDR3: CASSFDRGVTEAFF. As DNA, the CDR3 is TGTGCCAGCAGTTTTGACAGGGGGGTAACTGAAGCTTTCTTT.

This chain joins TRBV5-4 and TRBJ1-2; D uncertain. V shed 2 bases and J shed 4 bases, with 9 bases lying between them. The CDR3 has 13 residues. Germline CDR1 is SGHNT and CDR2 is YYREEE (reference sequence). Here the CDR3 reads CASSLLAGYGYTF. As DNA, the CDR3 is TGTGCCAGCAGCTTATTAGCCGGCTATGGCTACACCTTC.

This chain uses TRBV4-3 with TRBJ2-3; TRBD1 might be the D (5 bases). The CDR3 runs to 16 residues. Germline CDR1 LGHNA, CDR2 YSLEER. The V end was cut by 4 bases, the J end by 0 bases, with 14 bases between. As DNA, the CDR3 is TGCGCCAGCAGCCCAAAAGGGGAAACTAGCACAGATACGCAGTATTTT. Its translation is CASSPKGETSTDTQYF.

The rearrangement joins TRBV6-5 to TRBJ1-1; D not resolved. Per the germline V gene, CDR1 is MNHEY and CDR2 is SVGAGI. Trimming cost V 0 bases and J 6 bases, with 8 bases left between them. The CDR3 is 13 residues long. The CDR3 sequence is CASSYSEGAEAFF. The CDR3 DNA reads as TGTGCCAGCAGTTACTCTGAGGGAGCTGAAGCTTTCTTT.

The chain has TRBV29-1 and TRBJ2-7; D gene uncertain. Trimming took off 7 bases at V and 2 bases at J, with 9 bases between the two ends. Germline lookup yields CDR1 SQVTM and CDR2 ANQGSEA. The CDR3 is 11 amino acids. The CDR3 coding sequence is TGCAGCGCTTTCTACGCCTACGAGCAGTACTTC. It codes for CSAFYAYEQYF.

Turning to this clone: The junction departs from the called germline gene at one end, perhaps through a read error. The chain joins TRBV30 to TRBJ1-5; 7 bases map to TRBD1. Germline loops: CDR1 GTSNPN, CDR2 SVGIG (reference sequence). The CDR3 consists of 14 residues. This CDR3 is CAWSGGGANQPQNF. The CDR3 bases are TGTGCCTGGAGTGGAGGGGGCGCCAATCAGCCCCAGAATTTT.

The V and J genes are TRBV5-1 and TRBJ1-2, with D possibly TRBD1 on 6 matching bases. Trimming left V 1 base short and J 3 bases short, with 7 bases between. Germline loops: CDR1 SGHRS, CDR2 YFSETQ. CDR3 size: 13 residues. The CDR3 protein is CASSLRTDYGYTF. The CDR3 DNA reads TGCGCCAGCAGCTTGAGGACAGACTATGGCTACACCTTC.

J is TRBJ2-5 and V is TRBV30; 7 bases fit TRBD1. The J call may be wrong; the DNA end is better matched by TRBJ2-7. Germline V gene lookup returns CDR1 GTSNPN and CDR2 SVGIG (reference sequence). The CDR3 contains 17 residues. The CDR3 loop is CAWRNRDSLSPLYEQYF. Written as DNA, the CDR3 is TGTGCCTGGAGGAACCGGGACAGCCTATCCCCACTCTACGAGCAGTACTTC.

The chain uses TRBV7-2 and TRBJ1-6, with 7 bases matching TRBD1. J was trimmed by 7 bases and V by 1 base; bases with no gene match: 10. Germline lookup yields CDR1 SGHTA and CDR2 FQGNSA. The CDR3 consists of 17 residues. CDR3 amino acids: CASSLGPQGGGNSPLHF. The CDR3 DNA follows: TGTGCCAGCAGCTTAGGACCTCAGGGGGGCGGAAATTCACCCCTCCACTTT.

This chain uses TRBV7-9 with TRBJ2-1; perhaps TRBD2 as D (5 bases). CDR1 and CDR2 (germline): SEHNR, FQNEAQ (reference sequence). CDR3 length: 14 residues. V was shortened by 3 bases and J by 4 bases, with 10 bases between the two germline ends. The CDR3 spells CASSFSGIYNEQFF. CDR3 bases: TGTGCCAGCAGCTTCAGCGGAATTTACAATGAGCAGTTCTTC.

The genes are TRBV9 and TRBJ2-6, with 9 bases aligning to TRBD1. The ends lost 0 bases at V and 2 bases at J; junction bases unmatched: 3. The CDR3 runs 17 residues. Germline-derived CDR1 and CDR2 are SGDLS and YYNGEE. The CDR3 loop reads CASSVVGQGTGANVLTF. DNA for the CDR3: TGTGCCAGCAGCGTAGTGGGACAGGGAACTGGGGCCAACGTCCTGACTTTC.

V and J are TRBV29-1 and TRBJ2-7; TRBD1 is a possible D gene (5 bases). Per the germline V gene, CDR1 is SQVTM and CDR2 is ANQGSEA. The V gene lost 2 bases and the J gene lost 3 bases, with 11 bases spanning the gap. This CDR3 is built from 13 residues. The CDR3 spells CSVESTGDYEQYF. The DNA of the CDR3 is TGCAGCGTTGAAAGCACAGGAGACTACGAGCAGTACTTC.